Shown below are 11 T cell receptor beta chains from a single sample sequenced in a study of T cells after yellow fever vaccination. TCRdb ran MiXCR on the 5' RACE reads and lists one entry per CDR3 protein. The top ten clones hold 36% of a sample with 180,000 or so distinct CDR3 sequences, about 10% of them seen once. Specimen: CD8+ T cells sorted from PBMCs, collected 15 days after the yellow fever booster vaccination. Receptors were obtained from a man between 18 and 35 years old who received the YFV17D yellow fever vaccine.

The table lists this clonotype with a few counts. This chain connects TRBV7-9 to TRBJ2-3, with 8 bases lining up with TRBD2. Germline values: CDR1 SEHNR, CDR2 FQNEAQ (reference sequence). Trimming removed 1 base from V and 6 bases from J; junction bases left unmatched: 12. This CDR3 is built from 17 residues. The DNA of the CDR3 is TGTGCCAGCAGCTTAGTGGGGGCCGGGACTAGGGGCGATACGCAGTATTTT. This codes for CASSLVGAGTRGDTQYF. Looking up the rest from reference TRBV7-9 and TRBJ2-3 gives the full variable domain: DTGVSQNPRHKITKRGQNVTFRCDPISEHNRLYWYRQTLGQGPEFLTYFQNEAQLEKSRLLSDRFSAERPKGSFSTLEIQRTEQGDSAMYLCASSLVGAGTRGDTQYFGPGTRLTVL.

The chain combines TRBV7-8 with TRBJ2-2; D gene unclear. The CDR3 sequence is 14 residues long. V lost 1 base and J lost 6, with 9 bases in between. CDR1 is SGHVS, CDR2 FQNEAQ, per germline. The CDR3 loop reads CASSLEPWAGELFF. CDR3 coding DNA: TGTGCCAGCAGCTTAGAACCTTGGGCCGGGGAGCTGTTTTTT.

The chain recombines TRBV10-3 with TRBJ1-1; D remains ambiguous. CDR3 length: 13 residues. Germline V lookup: CDR1 ENHRY, CDR2 SYGVKD. The V gene lost 6 bases and the J gene lost 0 bases, with 8 bases spanning the gap. The CDR3, as DNA: TGTGCCATCAGGGTCCGAGTGAACACTGAAGCTTTCTTT. Translation gives CAIRVRVNTEAFF.

This clonotype was seen a few times. The chain couples TRBV3-1 to TRBJ1-5, with a weak D call TRBD1 (6 bases). Trimming took 0 bases from V and 11 from J, leaving 17 bases between them. Germline loops: CDR1 LGHDT, CDR2 YNNKEL (reference sequence). The CDR3 runs 15 residues. CDR3 protein: CASSQDSRGEGAQHF. The CDR3 DNA reads TGTGCCAGCAGCCAAGATTCAAGGGGTGAGGGGGCCCAGCATTTT.

The rearrangement uses TRBV4-3 and TRBJ2-3; 7 bases are a match to TRBD2. The germline gives CDR1 LGHNA, CDR2 YSLEER. Unmatched junction bases numbered 17, after V lost 3 bases and J lost 8 bases. This CDR3 comprises 17 residues. The CDR3 region has the DNA TGCGCCAGCAGCCAGGGGACCGGGGGGACCCCGGGGGGTACGCAGTATTTT. As protein: CASSQGTGGTPGGTQYF.

V and J are TRBV15 and TRBJ1-1; no firm D call. Germline assignment: CDR1 LNHNV and CDR2 YYDKDF (reference sequence). This CDR3 has 14 residues. V dropped 6 bases and J dropped 6 bases, with 17 bases sitting between them. The chain's CDR3 is CATRSQDLVAEAFF. The CDR3 bases are TGTGCCACCAGAAGCCAAGACCTCGTGGCTGAAGCTTTCTTT.

This rearrangement joins TRBV4-3 to TRBJ2-6; D is unclear. Trimming left V 3 bases short and J 3 bases short, with 9 bases between. The CDR3 extends over 15 amino acids. Germline CDR1 is LGHNA and CDR2 is YSLEER. The CDR3 coding sequence is TGCGCCAGCAGCCAGAGTGTGGGTGGGGCCAACGTCCTGACTTTC. Protein: CASSQSVGGANVLTF.

The chain carries TRBV14 and TRBJ1-2, with D uncertain. The germline CDR1 and CDR2 sequences are SGHDN and FVKESK. The CDR3 has 14 amino acids. V was shortened by 4 bases and J by 0 bases, with 9 bases between the two germline ends. The CDR3 coding sequence is TGTGCCAGCAGCCCTCGGTATTCTAACTATGGCTACACCTTC. This translates into CASSPRYSNYGYTF.

The chain carries TRBV6-2 or TRBV6-3 and TRBJ1-5; D perhaps matches TRBD1 (5 bases). Looked up from germline, CDR1 is MNHEY and CDR2 is SVGEGT. V shed 5 bases and J shed 7 bases, with 18 bases lying between them. The CDR3 contains 15 residues. The CDR3 spells CASSHRRYGGQPQHF. The CDR3 DNA reads TGTGCCAGCAGTCACAGACGGTATGGGGGGCAGCCCCAGCATTTT.

V and J are TRBV6-5 and TRBJ2-1, with D maybe TRBD1 (6 bases). Looked up from germline, CDR1 is MNHEY and CDR2 is SVGAGI. V lost 4 bases and J 5 bases, leaving 9 bases between the germline ends. This CDR3 spans 13 amino acids. As DNA, the CDR3 is TGTGCCAGCAGTTCCGGGACAAACAATGAGCAGTTCTTC. This translates into CASSSGTNNEQFF.

The gene calls are TRBV6-5 and TRBJ1-4; D not resolved. V was cut by 6 bases and J by 8 bases, with 13 bases left in between. CDR1 MNHEY and CDR2 SVGAGI come from the germline V gene. CDR3 size: 13 residues. CDR3 residues: CASREGLREKLFF. For the CDR3, the DNA is TGTGCCAGCAGGGAGGGTCTCCGGGAAAAACTGTTTTTT.